This T cell receptor beta chain was captured in a study of regulatory T cells in long-lasting Graves disease. This CDR3 contains 10 residues. Germline CDR1 MNHNS, CDR2 SASEGT. Indicated time point: persistent/refractory GD, antithyroid drugs over 5 years with positive TRAb. Construction of the TCR library relied on RNA isolated from PBMCs. In this sample, this clonotype turned up many times. The junction and the germline gene differ at one end; a read error may be behind it. Arm-PCR of CDR3 regions and iRepertoire HTBI primers were used to build TCR beta libraries. A single record per CDR3 protein comes from TCRdb applying MiXCR to the multiplex PCR reads. Of about 430,000 distinct CDR3 sequences in the sample, around 23% are singletons; the top ten hold 13% to 15%.

The TCR originated in a female donor with Graves disease. Sample: peripheral blood mononuclear cells (PBMCs), taken when the disease was refractory, from a patient treated with antithyroid drugs. This chain uses TRBV6-1 with TRBJ1-1; D ambiguous. The CDR3 nucleotides are TGTGCCAGCAGTGAATGGAGGAAGCAGTTT. The encoded protein is CASSEWRKQF.